Listed below are T cell receptor beta chains from one sample, sequenced in a study of blood T cell repertoires in COVID-19. TCRdb keeps only in-frame clones here, not all; method: immunoSEQ multiplex PCR. The top ten clones hold around 9.8% of a sample with 200,000 to 250,000 clones, roughly 85% of them seen once. Sequenced: PBMCs or T cells enriched from blood (not recorded which). The receptors shown here come from a woman aged 45-60 years with acute COVID-19. CDR3s leave out the opening cysteine and the closing phenylalanine or tryptophan. The order of the fields is CDR3 protein, V gene, J gene, clone size. Not all rows give a size; the values are once, few, many and, for expanded clones, a class.

ASSPNRGLNYGYT	TRBV4-3	TRBJ1-2	.
SVEDRVRQKNYNSPLH	TRBV29-1	TRBJ1-6	.
ASSPLGGGRPYNEQF	TRBV5-1	TRBJ2-1	.
ARRKAGTGLNTEAF	TRBV2	TRBJ1-1	.
ASSLGQGYMNTEAF	TRBV5-1	TRBJ1-1	.
ASSYGHTNEQF	TRBV6-2/TRBV6-3	TRBJ2-1	.
ASSGNSNSYNEQF	TRBV11-2	TRBJ2-1	.
ASSPTAGESNQPQH	TRBV6-2/TRBV6-3	TRBJ1-5	.
ASSPSVGAENEQY	TRBV3-1/TRBV3-2	TRBJ2-7	.
SASLSPGGYNSPLH	TRBV20-1	TRBJ1-6	.
AWSGAGIGTEAF	TRBV30	TRBJ1-1	few
ASLPGQNYGYT	TRBV18	TRBJ1-2	.
ASSLQAEETQY	TRBV5-6	TRBJ2-5	once
ASSGTVSSTDTQY	TRBV2	TRBJ2-3	many
ASSPGRVPNEKLF	TRBV19	TRBJ1-4	.
AWSVQGGQPQH	TRBV30	TRBJ1-5	.
AWSLLGTKNTEAF	TRBV30	TRBJ1-1	.
ASSSGQQYEQY	TRBV6-5	TRBJ2-7	.
ASSTYDRGSSYT	TRBV7-2	TRBJ1-2	.
ASSIDLYSRAF	TRBV19	TRBJ1-1	.
ASSPRQGKEQY	TRBV5-1	TRBJ2-7	.
ASSFYRERPEAF	TRBV27	TRBJ1-1	many
ASSHSGQSLDNSPLH	TRBV9	TRBJ1-6	.